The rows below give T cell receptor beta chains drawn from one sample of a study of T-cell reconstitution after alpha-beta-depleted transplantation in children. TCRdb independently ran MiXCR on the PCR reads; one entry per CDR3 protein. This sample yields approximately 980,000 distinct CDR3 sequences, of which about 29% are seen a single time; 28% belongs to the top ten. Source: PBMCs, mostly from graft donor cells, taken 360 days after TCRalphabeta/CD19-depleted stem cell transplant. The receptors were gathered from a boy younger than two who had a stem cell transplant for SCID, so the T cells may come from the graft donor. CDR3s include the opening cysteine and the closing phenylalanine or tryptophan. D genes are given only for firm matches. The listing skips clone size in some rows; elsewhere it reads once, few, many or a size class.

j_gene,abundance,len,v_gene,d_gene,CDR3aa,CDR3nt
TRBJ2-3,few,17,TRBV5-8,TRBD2,CASSPGLAGVNTDTQYF,TGTGCCAGCAGCCCTGGACTAGCGGGGGTGAACACAGATACGCAGTATTTT
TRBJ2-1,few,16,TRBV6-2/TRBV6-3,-,CASRQHRVVIYNEQFF,TGTGCCAGCAGACAACACCGGGTAGTAATCTACAATGAGCAGTTCTTC
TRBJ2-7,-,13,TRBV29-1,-,CSMFGQNSYEQYF,TGCAGCATGTTTGGACAGAACTCCTACGAGCAGTACTTC
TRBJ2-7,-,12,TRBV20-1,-,CSAPGPPYEQYF,TGCAGTGCTCCTGGCCCCCCCTACGAGCAGTACTTC
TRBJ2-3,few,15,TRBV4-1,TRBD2,CASSPGGVHTDTQYF,TGCGCCAGCAGCCCGGGGGGGGTACACACAGATACGCAGTATTTT
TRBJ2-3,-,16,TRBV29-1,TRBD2,CSVVRLAGGPTDTQYF,TGCAGCGTTGTGAGGCTAGCGGGGGGGCCTACAGATACGCAGTATTTT
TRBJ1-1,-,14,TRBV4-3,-,CASSQDGHPTEAFF,TGCGCCAGCAGCCAAGATGGGCACCCTACTGAAGCTTTCTTT
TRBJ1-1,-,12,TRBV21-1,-,CARFDRNTEAFF,TGTGCCAGATTTGACAGGAACACTGAAGCTTTCTTT
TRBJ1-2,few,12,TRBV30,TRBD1,CAWGQAFYGYTF,TGTGCCTGGGGACAGGCCTTCTATGGCTACACCTTC
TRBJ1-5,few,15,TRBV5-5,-,CASSWGDRFGQPQHF,TGTGCCAGCAGCTGGGGTGACAGGTTTGGTCAGCCCCAGCATTTT
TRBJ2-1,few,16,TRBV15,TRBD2,CATSRDRLAGFDEQFF,TGTGCCACCAGCAGAGATCGGCTAGCGGGGTTCGATGAGCAGTTCTTC
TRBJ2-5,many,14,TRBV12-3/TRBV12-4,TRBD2,CASSLRAGEETQYF,TGTGCCAGCAGTTTAAGGGCGGGGGAGGAGACCCAGTACTTC
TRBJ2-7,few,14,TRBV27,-,CASRMRREVYEQYF,TGTGCCAGCAGGATGCGACGCGAAGTCTACGAGCAGTACTTC
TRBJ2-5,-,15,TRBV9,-,CASSVGGARQETQYF,TGTGCCAGCAGCGTCGGGGGAGCGAGGCAAGAGACCCAGTACTTC
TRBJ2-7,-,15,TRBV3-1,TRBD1,CASSPTDREPYEQYF,TGTGCCAGCAGTCCGACAGACAGGGAGCCCTACGAGCAGTACTTC
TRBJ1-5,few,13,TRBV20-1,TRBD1,CSARTGGNQPQHF,TGCAGTGCTAGAACAGGGGGCAATCAGCCCCAGCATTTT
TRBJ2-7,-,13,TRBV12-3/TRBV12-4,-,CASRAGLGYEQYF,TGTGCCAGCAGGGCGGGCCTCGGCTACGAGCAGTACTTC
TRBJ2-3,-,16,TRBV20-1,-,CSATGGGGEKGDTQYF,TGCAGTGCTACTGGGGGAGGAGGAGAGAAGGGCGATACGCAGTATTTT
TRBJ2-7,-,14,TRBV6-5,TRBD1,CASSYRGRDPEQYF,TGTGCCAGCAGTTATAGGGGGCGCGATCCCGAGCAGTACTTC
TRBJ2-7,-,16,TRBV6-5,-,CASSYGPGRSSYEQYF,TGTGCCAGCAGTTACGGGCCGGGCCGTTCTTCCTACGAGCAGTACTTC
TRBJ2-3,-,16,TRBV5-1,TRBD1,CASSLGPQGATDTQYF,TGCGCCAGCAGCTTGGGCCCGCAGGGGGCCACAGATACGCAGTATTTT
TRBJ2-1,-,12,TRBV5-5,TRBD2,CASSFGGTSEFF,TGTGCCAGCAGCTTTGGTGGGACTAGCGAGTTCTTC
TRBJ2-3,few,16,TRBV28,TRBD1,CASSLARDRVLDTQYF,TGTGCCAGCAGTTTAGCCCGGGACAGGGTTCTCGATACGCAGTATTTT
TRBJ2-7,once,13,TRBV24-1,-,CATSGGPGFEQYF,TGTGCCACCAGTGGAGGCCCAGGATTTGAGCAGTACTTC
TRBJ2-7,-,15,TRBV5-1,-,CASSLVRTSSYEQYF,TGCGCCAGCAGCTTGGTTAGGACTTCCTCCTACGAGCAGTACTTC
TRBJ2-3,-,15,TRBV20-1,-,CSASRRDWGTDTQYF,TGCAGTGCTAGTCGCAGGGATTGGGGCACAGATACGCAGTATTTT
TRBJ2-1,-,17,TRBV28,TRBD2,CASSPPRMRGKYNEQFF,TGTGCCAGCAGTCCGCCCAGGATGCGGGGGAAGTACAATGAGCAGTTCTTC
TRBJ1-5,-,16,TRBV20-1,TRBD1,CSASPAGGAGNQPQHF,TGCAGTGCTAGCCCGGCAGGGGGCGCGGGGAATCAGCCCCAGCATTTT
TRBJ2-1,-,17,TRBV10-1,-,CASSEGQSSYKHNEQFF,TGCGCCAGCAGTGAGGGACAGAGCTCATACAAGCACAATGAGCAGTTCTTC
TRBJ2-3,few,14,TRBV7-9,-,CASRYRALADTQYF,TGTGCCAGCAGGTACAGGGCTCTCGCAGATACGCAGTATTTT
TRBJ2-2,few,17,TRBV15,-,CATSRPHRVGNTGELFF,TGTGCCACCAGCAGACCCCACAGGGTGGGGAACACCGGGGAGCTGTTTTTT
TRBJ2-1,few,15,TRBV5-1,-,CASSLVVGFYNEQFF,TGCGCCAGCAGCTTGGTAGTCGGATTCTACAATGAGCAGTTCTTC
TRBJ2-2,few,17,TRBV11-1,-,CASSYGGDRVPTGELFF,TGTGCCAGCAGCTATGGAGGGGATCGTGTTCCCACCGGGGAGCTGTTTTTT
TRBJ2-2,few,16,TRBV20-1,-,CSASIPPGGHTGELFF,TGCAGTGCTAGCATTCCTCCGGGGGGCCACACCGGGGAGCTGTTTTTT
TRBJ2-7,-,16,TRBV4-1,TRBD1,CASSQGGQGTAYEQYF,TGCGCCAGCAGCCAAGGGGGACAGGGGACGGCCTACGAGCAGTACTTC
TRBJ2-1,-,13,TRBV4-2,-,CASSQRGLNEQFF,TGTGCCAGCAGCCAAAGGGGACTCAATGAGCAGTTCTTC
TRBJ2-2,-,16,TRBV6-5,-,CASSPPKVWVTGELFF,TGTGCCAGCAGTCCCCCGAAGGTTTGGGTCACCGGGGAGCTGTTTTTT
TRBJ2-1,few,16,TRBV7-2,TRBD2,CASSFYGTSGVPEQFF,TGTGCCAGCAGCTTTTACGGGACTAGCGGGGTTCCTGAGCAGTTCTTC
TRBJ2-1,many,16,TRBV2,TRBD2,CASPAVGGATYNEQFF,TGTGCCAGCCCCGCAGTCGGGGGGGCTACCTACAATGAGCAGTTCTTC
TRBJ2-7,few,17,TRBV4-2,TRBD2,CASSQDRTSGGPYEQYF,TGTGCCAGCAGCCAAGATCGGACTAGCGGGGGTCCCTACGAGCAGTACTTC
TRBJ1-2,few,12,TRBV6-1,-,CASTSGSYGYTF,TGTGCCAGCACCTCAGGGTCCTACGGCTACACCTTC